This T cell receptor (beta chain) appears in the sequencing data of a study of cytomegalovirus exposure and HLA in healthy donors. Overall study context: Among 150 million to 200 million T cells, an earlier analysis found roughly 120 million unique TCR beta sequences. A data release that came early held 80 million to 95 million unique TCRs from HLA-typed donors. Study-level findings and limits: The authors listed over 150 TCR beta chains as cytomegalovirus-associated. 87-base-pair reads could not separate some V segments, including TRBV6-2 and TRBV6-3.

Trimming pared 5 bases from V and 10 bases from J, leaving 14 bases between. CDR3 length: 12 amino acids. The germline V gene encodes CDR1 SQVTM and CDR2 ANQGSEA. Turning to this clone: No antigen is known for it.

A multiplex PCR was run with 60 Vbeta primers and 13 Jbeta primers. Measured with immunoSEQ multiplex PCR; TCRdb has only the in-frame clones, and not every one. This table has around 130,000 clones, 70% to 80% appearing once. The source of this sequence is a human donor in good health. The chain couples TRBV29-1 to TRBJ1-4, with D tentatively TRBD1 (5 bases). Sequencing used PBMCs. The CDR3 here is CSVRGNGGKLFF. In DNA, the CDR3 is TGCAGCGTTCGCGGGAATGGGGGAAAACTGTTTTTT.